This entry lists 18 T cell receptor beta chains sequenced from one sample in a study of cytomegalovirus exposure and HLA in healthy donors. PCR primers comprised 60 Vbeta and 13 Jbeta primers. The data were produced by immunoSEQ multiplex PCR, yet TCRdb's version contains in-frame clones alone and is incomplete. The sample comprises 150,000 to 250,000 clones, 82% of which are singletons, and 0.075% to 0.1% rests with the top ten. Sequenced input: PBMCs. These receptors originate from a boy aged 2 to 10 in good health and CMV-seronegative.

This chain links TRBV7-3 with TRBJ2-3, with D perhaps TRBD2 (7 bases). V lost 1 base to trimming and J lost 1 base, with 12 bases between them. The CDR3 is 16 amino acids. CDR1 is SGHTA, CDR2 FQGTGA, per germline. CDR3 nucleotides: TGTGCCAGCAGCTTAAGGGGGGGCCAGGGCACAGATACGCAGTATTTT. This translates into CASSLRGGQGTDTQYF.

The chain has TRBV5-4 and TRBJ1-1; 7 nucleotides line up with TRBD1. Germline CDR1 and CDR2: SGHNT and YYREEE (reference sequence). Trimming removed 4 bases from V and 0 bases from J; junction bases left unmatched: 9. This CDR3 is built from 16 residues. CDR3: CASSRSDRDVNTEAFF. The CDR3 DNA reads TGTGCCAGCAGCCGAAGCGACAGGGATGTGAACACTGAAGCTTTCTTT.

This chain uses TRBV14 with TRBJ2-1, with TRBD2 as a possible D gene (7 bases). CDR1 and CDR2 (germline): SGHDN, FVKESK. The CDR3 spans 18 residues. Trimming took 2 bases from V and 6 from J, leaving 23 bases between them. This CDR3 is CASSQLQNWGRGGNEQFF. CDR3 sequence (DNA): TGTGCCAGCAGCCAACTGCAAAACTGGGGGAGGGGGGGCAATGAGCAGTTCTTC.

This chain connects TRBV19 to TRBJ1-5; the D is unclear. Germline CDR1 LNHDA, CDR2 SQIVND (reference sequence). The CDR3 is 18 residues long. V lost 1 base and J lost 0, with 16 bases in between. The DNA of the CDR3 is TGTGCCAGTAGTATAGGAGCAGCCCTTCGACATAGCAATCAGCCCCAGCATTTT. As protein: CASSIGAALRHSNQPQHF.

V usage is TRBV13 and J usage is TRBJ1-5, with 8 bases matching TRBD1. Germline CDR1 reads PRHDT; CDR2 reads FYEKMQ (reference sequence). J was trimmed by 4 bases and V by 5 bases; bases with no gene match: 10. The CDR3 runs to 16 residues. The CDR3 loop reads CASSTLPGGGNQPQHF. CDR3 coding DNA: TGTGCCAGCAGCACATTACCAGGGGGCGGGAATCAGCCCCAGCATTTT.

In this sample, this clone turned up once. This chain uses TRBV11-3 with TRBJ2-7; TRBD1 is a possible D gene (5 bases). The CDR3 contains 13 residues. V shed 3 bases and J shed 1 base, with 7 bases lying between them. Per the germline V gene, CDR1 is SGHNT and CDR2 is YENEEA. CDR3 coding DNA: TGTGCCAGCAGCTTGACAGAATCCTACGAGCAGTACTTC. This gives the protein CASSLTESYEQYF.

The rearrangement uses TRBV2 and TRBJ2-2; TRBD1 aligns across 7 bases. Losses at the gene ends were 5 bases for V and 3 bases for J; bases not matched to a gene: 6. Per germline, CDR1 SNHLY and CDR2 FYNNEI. The CDR3 consists of 15 residues. The CDR3 DNA sequence: TGTGCCAGCAGTATAACAGGGGCTGACACCGGGGAGCTGTTTTTT. Translation: CASSITGADTGELFF.

CDR3 DNA sequence: TGTGCCAGCACCTTCGACAGGGTGAGCGAAAAACTGTTTTTT. This translates into CASTFDRVSEKLFF. The chain has TRBV2 and TRBJ1-4; 7 nucleotides line up with TRBD1. The germline V gene encodes CDR1 SNHLY and CDR2 FYNNEI. V dropped 7 bases and J dropped 8; count of bases not matched to a gene: 10. This CDR3 is built from 14 residues.

This clone was counted a few times. The V gene is TRBV10-3, the J gene TRBJ1-2, with D hard to call. V was shortened by 4 bases and J by 5 bases, with 29 bases between the two germline ends. Germline CDR1 reads ENHRY; CDR2 reads SYGVKD. The CDR3 is 19 residues long. The CDR3 nucleotides are TGTGCCATCAGTGCACTACCCGTGCCGGAAGGTCCCCAGTCTTATGGCTACACCTTC. It specifies CAISALPVPEGPQSYGYTF.

The chain uses TRBV19 and TRBJ2-4; the match to TRBD2 covers 7 bases. Germline-derived CDR1 and CDR2 are LNHDA and SQIVND (reference sequence). The CDR3 consists of 13 residues. The trim removed 3 bases at V and 10 bases at J, leaving 6 bases unmatched. The CDR3 sequence: CASSMGGSGIQYF. Written as DNA, the CDR3 is TGTGCCAGTAGTATGGGCGGGAGTGGAATTCAGTACTTC.

The chain joins TRBV7-2 to TRBJ1-2; TRBD1 might be the D (5 bases). The germline V gene has CDR1 SGHTA and CDR2 FQGNSA. V was cut by 1 base and J by 4 bases, with 13 bases left in between. The CDR3 sequence is 15 residues long. Here the CDR3 DNA reads TGTGCCAGCAGCTTAGTAGCTAGGGGAGGCTATGGCTACACCTTC. Its translation: CASSLVARGGYGYTF.

The rearrangement uses TRBV6-5 and TRBJ2-7, with D possibly matching TRBD2 (6 bases). Trimming took off 2 bases at V and 2 bases at J, with 13 bases between the two ends. Germline V gene sequence: CDR1 MNHEY, CDR2 SVGAGI. The CDR3 is made up of 15 amino acids. CDR3 region: CASSYLYGGTYEQYF. The CDR3 DNA follows: TGTGCCAGCAGTTACCTGTACGGGGGAACCTACGAGCAGTACTTC.

This clone was observed a handful of times. The chain joins TRBV2 to TRBJ2-5; maybe TRBD2 (5 bases). Germline-derived CDR1 and CDR2 are SNHLY and FYNNEI. The CDR3 is made up of 15 amino acids. Deletions cut 8 bases from V and 1 base from J, with 17 bases between. In DNA form, the CDR3 reads TGTGCCAGCGGGAGTGAGGTCCCGACCCAAGAGACCCAGTACTTC. Its protein is CASGSEVPTQETQYF.

The chain carries TRBV5-1 and TRBJ1-1; no firm D call. This CDR3 is built from 15 residues. Trimming took 0 bases from V and 0 from J, leaving 9 bases between them. CDR1 SGHRS and CDR2 YFSETQ come from the germline V gene. The CDR3 DNA reads as TGCGCCAGCAGCTTGGAGACAAGCATGAACACTGAAGCTTTCTTT. This gives the protein CASSLETSMNTEAFF.

CDR3 region: CASSLLGGIANTGELFF. CDR3 nucleotides: TGTGCCAGCAGCTTATTGGGGGGGATCGCGAACACCGGGGAGCTGTTTTTT. This sequence joins TRBV7-6 and TRBJ2-2, with 7 bases aligning to TRBD2. Germline CDR1 SGHVS, CDR2 FNYEAQ. After removal of 2 bases from V and 0 bases from J, the junction contained 6 bases not matched to a gene. CDR3 length equals 17 residues. Variable domain in full (rest from reference TRBV7-6 and TRBJ2-2): GAGVSQSPRYKVTKRGQDVALRCDPISGHVSLYWYRQALGQGPEFLTYFNYEAQQDKSGLPNDRFSAERPEGSISTLTIQRTEQRDSAMYRCASSLLGGIANTGELFFGEGSRLTVL.

The CDR3 protein is CASSRTSGGTQYF. The CDR3 nucleotides are TGTGCCAGCAGCCGGACTAGCGGGGGGACCCAGTACTTC. The chain joins TRBV7-9 to TRBJ2-5; the match to TRBD2 covers 13 bases. The V gene's germline CDR1 is SEHNR and CDR2 FQNEAQ (reference sequence). V dropped 5 bases and J dropped 7; count of bases not matched to a gene: 1. This CDR3 has 13 amino acids. The whole variable domain, filled in from reference TRBV7-9 and TRBJ2-5, reads DTGVSQNPRHKITKRGQNVTFRCDPISEHNRLYWYRQTLGQGPEFLTYFQNEAQLEKSRLLSDRFSAERPKGSFSTLEIQRTEQGDSAMYLCASSRTSGGTQYFGPGTRLLVL.

The V call is TRBV4-3, the J call TRBJ2-6; no clear D. The CDR3 contains 13 residues. V was clipped by 6 bases and J by 5 bases, with 8 bases between them. Germline V lookup: CDR1 LGHNA, CDR2 YSLEER. The CDR3 region has the DNA TGCGCCAGCAGTCGCGGAAGGGCCAACGTCCTGACTTTC. Its protein is CASSRGRANVLTF.

This chain connects TRBV5-1 to TRBJ2-1, with a possible D match to TRBD1 (6 bases). Trimming pared 1 base from V and 14 bases from J, leaving 16 bases between. The CDR3 consists of 13 residues. Germline CDR1 SGHRS, CDR2 YFSETQ. CDR3 amino acids: CASSLPQTGEKFF. As DNA, the CDR3 is TGCGCCAGCAGCTTGCCCCAGACAGGAGAGAAGTTCTTC.